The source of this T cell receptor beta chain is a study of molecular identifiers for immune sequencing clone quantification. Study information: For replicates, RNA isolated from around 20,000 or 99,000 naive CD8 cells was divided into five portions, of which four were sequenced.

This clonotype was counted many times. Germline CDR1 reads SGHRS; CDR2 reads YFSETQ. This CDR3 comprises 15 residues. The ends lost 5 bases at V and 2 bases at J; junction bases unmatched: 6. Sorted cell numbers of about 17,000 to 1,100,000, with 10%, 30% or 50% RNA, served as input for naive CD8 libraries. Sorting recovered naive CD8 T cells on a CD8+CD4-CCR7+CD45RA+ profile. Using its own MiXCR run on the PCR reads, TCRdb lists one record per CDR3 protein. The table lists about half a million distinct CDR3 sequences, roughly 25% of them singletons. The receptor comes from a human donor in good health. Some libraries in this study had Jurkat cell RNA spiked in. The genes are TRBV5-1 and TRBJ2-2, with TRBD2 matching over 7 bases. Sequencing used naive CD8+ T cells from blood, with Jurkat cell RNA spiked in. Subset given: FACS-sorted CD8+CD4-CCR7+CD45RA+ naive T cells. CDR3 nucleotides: TGCGCCAGCAGGGGTCTAGCGGATAACACCGGGGAGCTGTTTTTT. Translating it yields CASRGLADNTGELFF.